A selection of T cell receptor beta chains follows, all from one sample in a study of CD8+ T cells in alopecia areata. The protocol was immunoSEQ multiplex PCR, while the TCRdb copy is restricted to in-frame clones and leaves out a portion. This table holds around 140,000 clones, approximately 51% found once. Material: CD4+ T cells sorted from blood, obtained at week 0. These receptor sequences come from a human donor with alopecia areata. The CDR3 runs from the conserved cysteine through the conserved F or W. Fields, in order: V gene, J gene, clone size, CDR3 length, CDR3 protein. Rows may omit the clone size; those that give it use once, few, many or a size class.

V gene: TRBV7-9
J gene: TRBJ1-1
clone size: NA
CDR3 length: 15
CDR3 protein: CASSSQTGLNTEAFF

V gene: TRBV30
J gene: TRBJ2-1
clone size: few
CDR3 length: 16
CDR3 protein: CAWSDRDRGFYNEQFF

V gene: TRBV28
J gene: TRBJ1-1
clone size: few
CDR3 length: 15
CDR3 protein: CASSPGGVRGTEAFF

V gene: TRBV27
J gene: TRBJ2-7
clone size: NA
CDR3 length: 13
CDR3 protein: CASRGQTSYEQYF

V gene: TRBV29-1
J gene: TRBJ1-2
clone size: few
CDR3 length: 14
CDR3 protein: CSVDETGMGGGYTF

V gene: TRBV30
J gene: TRBJ1-4
clone size: NA
CDR3 length: 14
CDR3 protein: CAWSVGRLNEKLFF

V gene: TRBV5-6
J gene: TRBJ2-3
clone size: NA
CDR3 length: 13
CDR3 protein: CASSLPGTHTQYF

V gene: TRBV7-9
J gene: TRBJ1-2
clone size: NA
CDR3 length: 14
CDR3 protein: CASSTSTGVHGYTF

V gene: TRBV7-2
J gene: TRBJ1-2
clone size: NA
CDR3 length: 13
CDR3 protein: CASSSTDGYGYTF

V gene: TRBV27
J gene: TRBJ2-6
clone size: few
CDR3 length: 16
CDR3 protein: CASSLSRGAGANVLTF

V gene: TRBV5-1
J gene: TRBJ2-3
clone size: NA
CDR3 length: 15
CDR3 protein: CASSPGQGNTDTQYF

V gene: TRBV30
J gene: TRBJ2-1
clone size: NA
CDR3 length: 17
CDR3 protein: CAWSASYSSGSLNEQFF

V gene: TRBV6-5
J gene: TRBJ2-6
clone size: few
CDR3 length: 14
CDR3 protein: CASSRGEGANVLTF

V gene: TRBV29-1
J gene: NA
clone size: NA
CDR3 length: 12
CDR3 protein: CSGGDRTGEQYF

V gene: TRBV20-1
J gene: TRBJ2-4
clone size: few
CDR3 length: 11
CDR3 protein: CSAVGGRDGYF

V gene: TRBV15
J gene: TRBJ2-7
clone size: NA
CDR3 length: 15
CDR3 protein: CATSRAGAVSYEQYF

V gene: TRBV29-1
J gene: TRBJ2-4
clone size: few
CDR3 length: 12
CDR3 protein: CSATQVQNIQYF